The entry below describes one T cell receptor beta chain. These data are taken from a study of blood T cell repertoires in COVID-19. As for the study in general: The United States, Italy and Spain provided the acute and convalescent COVID-19 samples. The cDNA or gDNA used as material had been derived from T cells, B-cell-depleted T cells, or PBMCs.

Original analysis: Using reference gene primer amplification, nucleated cell counts were estimated. The data were produced by immunoSEQ multiplex PCR, yet TCRdb's version contains in-frame clones alone and is incomplete. V, J and clone size derive from that table, while D and trimming were established from the DNA sequence. Altogether 45,000 or so clones are present, more than 85% being singletons, with the ten largest covering about 4.7%. The sequencing sample was made of peripheral blood. This clonotype was obtained from a man aged 35-49 years with active COVID-19.

In DNA form, the CDR3 reads TGTGCCAGCAGCTTAACAGGCCATCAGCCCCAGCATTTT. Its translation: CASSLTGHQPQHF. The rearrangement joins TRBV7-9 to TRBJ1-5, with a possible D match to TRBD1 (5 bases). Germline V gene data show CDR1 as SEHNR and CDR2 as FQNEAQ (reference sequence). V gave up 2 bases and J gave up 5 bases, with 7 bases separating them. CDR3 size: 13 residues.